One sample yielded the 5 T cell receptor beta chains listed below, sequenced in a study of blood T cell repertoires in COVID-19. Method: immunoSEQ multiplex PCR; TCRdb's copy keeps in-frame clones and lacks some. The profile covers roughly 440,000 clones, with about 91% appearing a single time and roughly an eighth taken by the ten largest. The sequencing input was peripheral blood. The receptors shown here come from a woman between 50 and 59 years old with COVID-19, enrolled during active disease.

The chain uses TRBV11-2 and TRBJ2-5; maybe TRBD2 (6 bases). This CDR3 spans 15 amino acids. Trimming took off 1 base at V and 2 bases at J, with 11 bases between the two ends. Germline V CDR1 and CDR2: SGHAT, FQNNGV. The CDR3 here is CASSLGGTFQETQYF. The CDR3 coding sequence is TGTGCCAGCAGCTTAGGGGGGACTTTTCAAGAGACCCAGTACTTC.

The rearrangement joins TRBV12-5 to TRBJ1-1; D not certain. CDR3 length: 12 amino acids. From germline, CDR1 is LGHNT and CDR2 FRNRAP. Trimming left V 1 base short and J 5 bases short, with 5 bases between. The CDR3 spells CASGLGATEAFF. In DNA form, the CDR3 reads TGTGCTAGTGGTTTGGGCGCGACTGAAGCTTTCTTT.

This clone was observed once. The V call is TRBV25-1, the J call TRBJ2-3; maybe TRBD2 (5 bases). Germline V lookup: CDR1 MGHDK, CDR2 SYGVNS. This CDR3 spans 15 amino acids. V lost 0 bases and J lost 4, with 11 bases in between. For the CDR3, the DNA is TGTGCCAGCAGTGAATATAAGCGGAGGTCAGATACGCAGTATTTT. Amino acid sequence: CASSEYKRRSDTQYF.

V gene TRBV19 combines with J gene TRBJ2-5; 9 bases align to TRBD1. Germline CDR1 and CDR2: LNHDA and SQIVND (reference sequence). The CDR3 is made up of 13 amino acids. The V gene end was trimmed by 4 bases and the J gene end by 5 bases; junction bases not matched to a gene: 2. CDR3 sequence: CASSNRGRETQYF. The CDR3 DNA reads TGTGCCAGTAGTAACAGGGGGCGGGAGACCCAGTACTTC.

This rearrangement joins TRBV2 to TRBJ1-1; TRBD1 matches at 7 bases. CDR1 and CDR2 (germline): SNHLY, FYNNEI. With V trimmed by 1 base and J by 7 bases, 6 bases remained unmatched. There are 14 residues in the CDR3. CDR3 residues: CASSEDRGPGEAFF. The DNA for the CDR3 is TGTGCCAGCAGTGAAGATAGGGGGCCCGGTGAAGCTTTCTTT.